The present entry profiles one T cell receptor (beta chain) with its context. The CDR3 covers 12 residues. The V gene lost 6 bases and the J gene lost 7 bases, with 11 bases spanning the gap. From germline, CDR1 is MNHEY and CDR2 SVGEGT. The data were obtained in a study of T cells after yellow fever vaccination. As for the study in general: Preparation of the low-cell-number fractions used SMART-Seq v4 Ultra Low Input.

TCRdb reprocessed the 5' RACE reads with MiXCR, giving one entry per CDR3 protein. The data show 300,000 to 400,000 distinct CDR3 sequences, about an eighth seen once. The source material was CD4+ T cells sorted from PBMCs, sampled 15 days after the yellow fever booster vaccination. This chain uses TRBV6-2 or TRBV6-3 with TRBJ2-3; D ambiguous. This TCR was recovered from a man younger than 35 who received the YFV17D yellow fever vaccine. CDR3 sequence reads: CASSPTENTQYF. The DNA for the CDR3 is TGTGCCAGCAGCCCGACGGAGAATACGCAGTATTTT.